These 9 T cell receptor beta chains were all obtained from the same sample, sequenced in a study of T cells in Graves' hyperthyroidism and ophthalmopathy. The TCR beta CDR3 regions underwent amplification using RNA transcripts as the source. The HTBI primer set was used in a first-round RT-PCR of the TCR CDR3. Each CDR3 protein is one row after TCRdb ran MiXCR on the multiplex PCR reads. The sample yields approximately 480,000 distinct CDR3 sequences, 20% to 25% seen once. Sequencing used blood. Source of these receptors: a young man with Graves' hyperthyroidism.

This clonotype has at least ten counts. The J gene is TRBJ1-1, the V gene TRBV2; D might be TRBD1 (5 bases). Trimming left V 6 bases short and J 3 bases short, with 20 bases between. CDR3 length equals 16 residues. Looked up from germline, CDR1 is SNHLY and CDR2 is FYNNEI. The CDR3: CASRERSPGGDTEAFF. The CDR3, as DNA: TGTGCCAGCAGGGAACGGTCCCCGGGAGGGGACACTGAAGCTTTCTTT.

There are many counts of this clonotype. One junction end disagrees with the germline gene, perhaps due to a read error. The V call is TRBV27, the J call TRBJ2-2, with D unclear. Germline values: CDR1 MNHEY, CDR2 SMNVEV (reference sequence). The CDR3 runs to 14 residues. CDR3 residues: CASSLSVNTGELFF. The CDR3 region has the DNA TGTGCCAGCAGCTTATCCGTGAACACCGGGGAGCTGTTTTTT.

Remarks on this clonotype: One base away lies a much larger clone, so this may be a sequencing read error. The conserved phenylalanine or tryptophan is not found at the CDR3 terminus, so this likely reflects a read error. This chain joins TRBV24-1 and TRBJ1-2; TRBD1 is a possible D gene (6 bases). The CDR3 length is 15 residues. V lost 3 bases and J 2 bases, leaving 12 bases between the germline ends. Germline V gene sequence: CDR1 KGHDR, CDR2 SFDVKD. For the CDR3, the DNA is TGTGCCACCAGTGATCCCGGACAGCGAAACTATGGCTACACCTAC. It is translated as CATSDPGQRNYGYTY.

This clonotype was recorded many times. This chain joins TRBV28 and TRBJ1-2; TRBD1 aligns across 8 bases. CDR1 and CDR2 (germline): MDHEN, SYDVKM. The J segment lost 3 bases and the V segment lost 8 bases, leaving 11 bases of the junction unmatched. The CDR3 sequence is 15 residues long. CDR3 sequence reads: CASGIPGTGDYGYTF. The CDR3 region has the DNA TGTGCCAGCGGGATCCCCGGGACAGGAGACTATGGCTACACCTTC.

This CDR3 is CASSISAYGNTIYF. CDR3 in DNA: TGTGCCAGTAGTATCTCGGCTTATGGAAACACCATATATTTT. The rearrangement uses TRBV19 and TRBJ1-3; D is unclear. Germline assignment: CDR1 LNHDA and CDR2 SQIVND (reference sequence). With 3 bases removed from V and 3 bases from J, the gap between germline ends came to 9 bases. CDR3 length: 14 amino acids.

This clonotype was seen many times. V gene TRBV7-2 combines with J gene TRBJ1-1, with D perhaps matching TRBD1 (6 bases). V shed 5 bases and J shed 5 bases, with 12 bases lying between them. The length of the CDR3 is 13 residues. Looked up from germline, CDR1 is SGHTA and CDR2 is FQGNSA. The CDR3 protein is CASSLGGKTEAFF. The CDR3 bases are TGTGCCAGCAGCCTAGGGGGGAAGACTGAAGCTTTCTTT.

This sequence joins TRBV5-6 and TRBJ1-5; possibly TRBD1 for D (6 bases). Germline V gene lookup returns CDR1 SGHDT and CDR2 YYEEEE. The V gene lost 2 bases and the J gene lost 2 bases, with 8 bases spanning the gap. The CDR3 sequence is 14 residues long. CDR3 loop: CASSFRQGNQPQHF. The CDR3 DNA reads TGTGCCAGCAGCTTTCGACAGGGCAATCAGCCCCAGCATTTT.

The sample holds a few counts of this clonotype. The rearrangement uses TRBV30 and TRBJ1-1; D gene uncertain. The V gene lost 4 bases and the J gene lost 4 bases, with 10 bases spanning the gap. The CDR3 covers 12 residues. The germline V gene has CDR1 GTSNPN and CDR2 SVGIG (reference sequence). The CDR3 coding sequence is TGTGCCTGGAAGGGAGGGCTCACTGAAGCTTTCTTT. Its protein is CAWKGGLTEAFF.

This clonotype was detected ten times or more. This chain connects TRBV29-1 to TRBJ1-1; a weak D match, TRBD1 (6 bases). The CDR3 consists of 13 residues. V gave up 4 bases and J gave up 4 bases, with 13 bases separating them. The germline gives CDR1 SQVTM, CDR2 ANQGSEA. The CDR3 DNA follows: TGCAGCGTTGTTTCGAAGGGGGGCACTGAAGCTTTCTTT. The encoded protein is CSVVSKGGTEAFF.